This T cell receptor beta chain derives from a study of cytomegalovirus exposure and HLA in healthy donors. For this clone: Its antigen remains unidentified. The same CDR3 is also encoded by other DNA sequences in this sample.

General study points: Accounts indicate the classifier identified cytomegalovirus status with strong specificity and sensitivity. In a later analysis, most CMV-associated TCR beta chains appeared HLA-restricted. Trimming of TCR beta V- and J-genes showed a link, identified in a later analysis, to a missense DCLRE1C variant. CMV serostatus was the only immune exposure information that was available.

Amplification used 60 Vbeta primers and 13 Jbeta primers. Produced via immunoSEQ multiplex PCR; TCRdb's table is partial and in-frame only. The ten most abundant clones cover about 3% of a sample with roughly 100,000 clones. The CDR3 loop spans 13 amino acids. The V gene end was trimmed by 4 bases and the J gene end by 9 bases; junction bases not matched to a gene: 8. Germline-derived CDR1 and CDR2 are MNHEY and SVGAGI. Sequenced sample: PBMCs. The sequence was collected from a man aged 40-55 years in good health and CMV-seronegative. This chain joins TRBV6-5 and TRBJ2-5; 7 nucleotides line up with TRBD1. The CDR3 nucleotides read TGTGCCAGCAGTTCCACACAGGGGTGGGCCCAGTACTTC. Translated: CASSSTQGWAQYF.